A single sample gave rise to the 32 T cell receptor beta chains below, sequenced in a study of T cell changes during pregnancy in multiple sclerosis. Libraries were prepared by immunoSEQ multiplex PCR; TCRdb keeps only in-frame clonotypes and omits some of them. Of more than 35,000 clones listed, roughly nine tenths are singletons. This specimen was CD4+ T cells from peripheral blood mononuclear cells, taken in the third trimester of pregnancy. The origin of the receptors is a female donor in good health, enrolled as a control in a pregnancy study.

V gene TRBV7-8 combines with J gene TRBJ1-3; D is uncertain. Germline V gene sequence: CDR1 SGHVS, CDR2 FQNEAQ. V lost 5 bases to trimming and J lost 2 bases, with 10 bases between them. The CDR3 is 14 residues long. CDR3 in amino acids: CASSPVPPGNTIYF. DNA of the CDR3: TGTGCCAGCAGCCCAGTACCTCCTGGAAACACCATATATTTT.

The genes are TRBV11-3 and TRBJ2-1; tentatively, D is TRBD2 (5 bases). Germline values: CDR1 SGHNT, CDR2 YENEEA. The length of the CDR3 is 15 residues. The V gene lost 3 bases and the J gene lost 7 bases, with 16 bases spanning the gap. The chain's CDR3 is CASSLVPAGGNEQFF. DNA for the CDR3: TGTGCCAGCAGCTTGGTACCTGCCGGCGGGAATGAGCAGTTCTTC.

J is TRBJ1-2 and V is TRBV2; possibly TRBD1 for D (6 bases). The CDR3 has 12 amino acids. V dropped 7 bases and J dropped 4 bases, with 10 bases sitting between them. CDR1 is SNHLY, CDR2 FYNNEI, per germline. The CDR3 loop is CASIGGAYGYTF. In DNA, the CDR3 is TGTGCCAGCATAGGGGGGGCCTATGGCTACACCTTC.

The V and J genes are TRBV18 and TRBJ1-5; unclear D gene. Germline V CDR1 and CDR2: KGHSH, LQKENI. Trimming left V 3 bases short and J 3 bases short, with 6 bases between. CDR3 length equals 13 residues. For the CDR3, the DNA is TGTGCCAGCTCACCGAGTGTCAATCAGCCCCAGCATTTT. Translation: CASSPSVNQPQHF.

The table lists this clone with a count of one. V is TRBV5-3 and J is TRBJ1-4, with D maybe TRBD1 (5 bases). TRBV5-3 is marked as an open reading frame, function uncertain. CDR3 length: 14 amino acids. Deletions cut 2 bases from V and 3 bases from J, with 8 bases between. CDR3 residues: CARSFWGSNEKLFF. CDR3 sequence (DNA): TGTGCCAGAAGCTTCTGGGGCTCTAATGAAAAACTGTTTTTT.

CDR3 in DNA: TGTGCCACTTCGGAACAGGGGGCAAACACCGGGGAGCTGTTTTTT. Translating it yields CATSEQGANTGELFF. The chain joins TRBV2 to TRBJ2-2; 9 bases are shared with TRBD1. In germline, CDR1 is SNHLY, CDR2 FYNNEI. The CDR3 is 15 residues long. J was trimmed by 2 bases and V by 10 bases; bases with no gene match: 8.

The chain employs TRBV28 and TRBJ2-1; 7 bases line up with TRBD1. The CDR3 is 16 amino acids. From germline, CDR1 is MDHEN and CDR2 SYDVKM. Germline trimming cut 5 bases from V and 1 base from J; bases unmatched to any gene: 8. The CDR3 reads CASSPPTGMSYNEQFF. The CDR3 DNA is TGTGCCAGCAGTCCCCCGACAGGGATGTCCTACAATGAGCAGTTCTTC. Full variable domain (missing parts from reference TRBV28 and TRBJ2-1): DVKVTQSSRYLVKRTGEKVFLECVQDMDHENMFWYRQDPGLGLRLIYFSYDVKMKEKGDIPEGYSVSREKKERFSLILESASTNQTSMYLCASSPPTGMSYNEQFFGPGTRLTVL.

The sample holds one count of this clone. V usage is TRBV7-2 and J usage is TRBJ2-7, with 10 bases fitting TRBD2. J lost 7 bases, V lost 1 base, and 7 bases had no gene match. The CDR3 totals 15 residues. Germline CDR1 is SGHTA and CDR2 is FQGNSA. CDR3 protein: CASSLGGAGGDEQYF. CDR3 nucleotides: TGTGCCAGCAGCTTAGGGGGAGCGGGAGGGGATGAGCAGTACTTC.

The CDR3 reads CASENRHPSYEQYF. The DNA for the CDR3 is TGTGCCAGCGAGAACAGGCACCCATCCTACGAGCAGTACTTC. This rearrangement joins TRBV6-6 to TRBJ2-7; D might be TRBD1 (5 bases). The CDR3 is 14 amino acids. Per the germline V gene, CDR1 is MNHNY and CDR2 is SVGAGI (reference sequence). The V gene lost 8 bases and the J gene lost 1 base, with 15 bases spanning the gap.

The CDR3 sequence is CASSLLESYEQYF. CDR3 nucleotide sequence: TGTGCCAGCAGTTTATTAGAGAGCTACGAGCAGTACTTC. The rearrangement uses TRBV28 and TRBJ2-7; D is uncertain. The germline V gene encodes CDR1 MDHEN and CDR2 SYDVKM. With 1 base removed from V and 3 bases from J, the gap between germline ends came to 7 bases. The CDR3 consists of 13 residues.

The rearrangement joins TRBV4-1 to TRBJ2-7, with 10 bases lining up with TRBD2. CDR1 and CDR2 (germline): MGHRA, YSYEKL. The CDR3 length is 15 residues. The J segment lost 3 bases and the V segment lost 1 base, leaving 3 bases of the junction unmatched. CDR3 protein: CASSQASGSFYEQYF. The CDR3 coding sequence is TGCGCCAGCAGCCAAGCTAGCGGGAGCTTCTACGAGCAGTACTTC.

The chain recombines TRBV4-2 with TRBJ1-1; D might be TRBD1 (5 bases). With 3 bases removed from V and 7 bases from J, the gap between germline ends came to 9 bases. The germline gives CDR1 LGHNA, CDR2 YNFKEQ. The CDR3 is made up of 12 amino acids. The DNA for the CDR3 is TGTGCCAGCAGCCAGGGGGAGGGTGAAGCTTTCTTT. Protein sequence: CASSQGEGEAFF.

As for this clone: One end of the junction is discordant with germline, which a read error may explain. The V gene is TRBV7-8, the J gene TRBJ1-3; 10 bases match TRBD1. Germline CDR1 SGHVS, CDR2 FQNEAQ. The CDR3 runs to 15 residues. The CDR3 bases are TGTGCCAGCAGCTTAGGTGCCGGACAGGGGGTGCTACGGAATTTT. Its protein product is CASSLGAGQGVLRNF. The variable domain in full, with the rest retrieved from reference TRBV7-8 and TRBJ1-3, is GAGVSQSPRYKVAKRGQDVALRCDPISGHVSLFWYQQALGQGPEFLTYFQNEAQLDKSGLPSDRFFAERPEGSVSTLKIQRTQQEDSAVYLCASSLGAGQGVLRNFGEGSWLTVV.

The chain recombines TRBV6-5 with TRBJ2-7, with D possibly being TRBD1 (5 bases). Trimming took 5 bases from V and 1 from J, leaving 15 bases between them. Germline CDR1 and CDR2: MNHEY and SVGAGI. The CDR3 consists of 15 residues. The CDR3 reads CASSRTDSGSYEQYF. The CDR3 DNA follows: TGTGCCAGCAGTCGGACCGACAGTGGGTCCTACGAGCAGTACTTC.

The CDR3 coding sequence is TGTGCCAGCAGCTTGGGCGGGCTCGAGCAGTTCTTC. This sequence encodes CASSLGGLEQFF. The chain has TRBV5-4 and TRBJ2-1; the D gene is possibly TRBD2 (5 bases). Looked up from germline, CDR1 is SGHNT and CDR2 is YYREEE (reference sequence). V was pared by 0 bases and J by 10 bases, with 8 bases between. The length of the CDR3 is 12 residues.

CDR3 sequence reads: CASSLGDRGTEETQYF. The CDR3 DNA reads as TGCGCCAGCAGCTTAGGGGACAGGGGCACTGAAGAGACCCAGTACTTC. This chain joins TRBV5-1 and TRBJ2-5; 10 bases line up with TRBD1. The germline V gene has CDR1 SGHRS and CDR2 YFSETQ. Trimming at V came to 2 bases and at J to 3 bases, leaving 7 bases not matched to a gene. This CDR3 region has 16 residues.

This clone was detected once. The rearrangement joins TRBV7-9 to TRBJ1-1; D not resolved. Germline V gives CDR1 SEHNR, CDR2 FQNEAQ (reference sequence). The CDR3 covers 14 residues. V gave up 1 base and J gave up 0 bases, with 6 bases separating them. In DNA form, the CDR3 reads TGTGCCAGCAGCTTAGTGGGCTTGAACACTGAAGCTTTCTTT. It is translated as CASSLVGLNTEAFF.

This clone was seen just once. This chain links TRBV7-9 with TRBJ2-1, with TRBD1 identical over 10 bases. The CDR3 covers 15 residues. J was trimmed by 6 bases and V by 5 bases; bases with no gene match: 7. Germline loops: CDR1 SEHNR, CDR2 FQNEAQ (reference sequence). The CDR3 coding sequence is TGTGCCAGCAGCCCCGGGACAGGGGTACGCAATGAGCAGTTCTTC. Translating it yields CASSPGTGVRNEQFF.

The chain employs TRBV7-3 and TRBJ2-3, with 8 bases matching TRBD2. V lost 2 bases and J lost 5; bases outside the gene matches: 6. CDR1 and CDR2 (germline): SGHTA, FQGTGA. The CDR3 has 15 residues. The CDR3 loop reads CASSLLAGRGDTQYF. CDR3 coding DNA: TGTGCCAGCAGCTTACTAGCGGGCCGGGGAGATACGCAGTATTTT. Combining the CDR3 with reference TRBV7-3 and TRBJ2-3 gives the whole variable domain GAGVSQTPSNKVTEKGKYVELRCDPISGHTALYWYRQSLGQGPEFLIYFQGTGAADDSGLPNDRFFAVRPEGSVSTLKIQRTERGDSAVYLCASSLLAGRGDTQYFGPGTRLTVL.

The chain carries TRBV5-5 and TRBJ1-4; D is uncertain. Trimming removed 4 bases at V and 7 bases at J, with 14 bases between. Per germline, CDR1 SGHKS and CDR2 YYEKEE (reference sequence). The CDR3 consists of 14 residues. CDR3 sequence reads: CASSGLGGGEKLFF. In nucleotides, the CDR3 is TGTGCCAGCAGCGGTTTAGGAGGAGGTGAAAAACTGTTTTTT.

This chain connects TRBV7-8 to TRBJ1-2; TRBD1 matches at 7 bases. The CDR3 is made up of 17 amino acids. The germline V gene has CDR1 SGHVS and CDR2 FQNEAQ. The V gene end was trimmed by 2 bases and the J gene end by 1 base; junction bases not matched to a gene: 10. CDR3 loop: CASSLREPGQINYGYTF. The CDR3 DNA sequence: TGTGCCAGCAGCTTAAGGGAACCGGGACAGATTAACTATGGCTACACCTTC.

CDR3: CASSSTPRRDEQFF. CDR3 sequence (DNA): TGCGCCAGCAGCTCGACTCCACGACGAGATGAGCAGTTCTTC. The genes are TRBV4-1 and TRBJ2-1; the D is unclear. The CDR3 has 14 residues. The germline gives CDR1 MGHRA, CDR2 YSYEKL. V was pared by 5 bases and J by 8 bases, with 16 bases between.

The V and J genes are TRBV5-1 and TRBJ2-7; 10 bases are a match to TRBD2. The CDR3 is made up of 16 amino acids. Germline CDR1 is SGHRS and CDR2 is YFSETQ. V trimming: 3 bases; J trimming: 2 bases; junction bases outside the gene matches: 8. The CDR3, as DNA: TGCGCCAGCAGCTGGCCGTCTAGCGGGAGCACCTACGAGCAGTACTTC. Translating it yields CASSWPSSGSTYEQYF.

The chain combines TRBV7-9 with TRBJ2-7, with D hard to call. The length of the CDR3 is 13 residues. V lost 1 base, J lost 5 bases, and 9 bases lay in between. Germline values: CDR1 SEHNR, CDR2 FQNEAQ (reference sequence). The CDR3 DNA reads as TGTGCCAGCAGCTTAGAAACCAACAACGAGCAGTACTTC. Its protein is CASSLETNNEQYF.

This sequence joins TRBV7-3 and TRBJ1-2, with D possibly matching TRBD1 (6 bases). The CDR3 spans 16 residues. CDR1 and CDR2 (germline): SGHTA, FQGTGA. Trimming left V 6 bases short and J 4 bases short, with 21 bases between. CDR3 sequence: CASSPGWGGDAYGYTF. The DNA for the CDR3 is TGTGCCAGCAGTCCAGGCTGGGGGGGCGACGCCTATGGCTACACCTTC.

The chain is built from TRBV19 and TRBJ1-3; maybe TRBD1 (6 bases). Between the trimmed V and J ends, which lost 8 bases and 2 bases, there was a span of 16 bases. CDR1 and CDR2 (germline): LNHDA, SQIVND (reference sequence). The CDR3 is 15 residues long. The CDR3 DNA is TGTGCCAGTGGGGGCCTCGGGACACCTGGAAACACCATATATTTT. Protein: CASGGLGTPGNTIYF. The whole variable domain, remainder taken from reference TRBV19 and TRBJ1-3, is DGGITQSPKYLFRKEGQNVTLSCEQNLNHDAMYWYRQDPGQGLRLIYYSQIVNDFQKGDIAEGYSVSREKKESFPLTVTSAQKNPTAFYLCASGGLGTPGNTIYFGEGSWLTVV.

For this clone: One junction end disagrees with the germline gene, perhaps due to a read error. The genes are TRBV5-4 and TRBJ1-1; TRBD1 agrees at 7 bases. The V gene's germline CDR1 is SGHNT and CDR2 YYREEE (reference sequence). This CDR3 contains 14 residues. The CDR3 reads CANSRGQPNTEAFF. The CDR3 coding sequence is TGTGCCAACAGCCGGGGACAGCCGAACACTGAAGCTTTCTTT.

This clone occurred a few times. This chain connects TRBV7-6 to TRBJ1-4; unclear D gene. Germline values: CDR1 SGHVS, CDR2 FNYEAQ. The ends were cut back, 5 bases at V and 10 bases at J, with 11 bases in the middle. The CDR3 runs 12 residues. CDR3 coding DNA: TGTGCCAGCAGCAGACCGGCGGGAAAACTGTTTTTT. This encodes CASSRPAGKLFF.

The CDR3 region is CASRTIYREREQYF. The CDR3 nucleotides are TGTGCCAGCAGAACAATCTACAGGGAGCGCGAGCAGTACTTC. V and J are TRBV6-5 and TRBJ2-7, with TRBD1 as a possible D gene (6 bases). The CDR3 loop spans 14 amino acids. Trimming took 6 bases from V and 6 from J, leaving 18 bases between them. Germline V CDR1 and CDR2: MNHEY, SVGAGI.

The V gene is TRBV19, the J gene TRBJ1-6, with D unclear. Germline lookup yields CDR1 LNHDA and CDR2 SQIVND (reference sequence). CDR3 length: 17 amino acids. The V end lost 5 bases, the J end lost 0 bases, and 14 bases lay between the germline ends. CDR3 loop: CASSPRTPSSYNSPLHF. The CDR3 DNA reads TGTGCCAGTAGTCCTCGTACCCCCAGCTCCTATAATTCACCCCTCCACTTT.

For the CDR3, the DNA is TGTGCCAGCTCACCGCCTAGCGGAGACAGCACAGATACGCAGTATTTT. Translation: CASSPPSGDSTDTQYF. The chain links TRBV18 to TRBJ2-3, with TRBD2 matching over 7 bases. The germline CDR1 and CDR2 sequences are KGHSH and LQKENI. The CDR3 extends over 16 amino acids. The V segment lost 3 bases and the J segment 0 bases; nucleotides outside the gene matches: 6. The full variable domain, rest sourced from reference TRBV18 and TRBJ2-3, is NAGVMQNPRHLVRRRGQEARLRCSPMKGHSHVYWYRQLPEEGLKFMVYLQKENIIDESGMPKERFSAEFPKEGPSILRIQQVVRGDSAAYFCASSPPSGDSTDTQYFGPGTRLTVL.

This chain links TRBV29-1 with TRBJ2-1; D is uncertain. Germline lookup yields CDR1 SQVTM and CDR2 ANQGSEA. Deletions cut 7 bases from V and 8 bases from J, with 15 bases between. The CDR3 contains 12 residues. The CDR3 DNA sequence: TGCAGCGCCTCATCCAGAGGCCATGAGCAGTTCTTC. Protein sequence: CSASSRGHEQFF.